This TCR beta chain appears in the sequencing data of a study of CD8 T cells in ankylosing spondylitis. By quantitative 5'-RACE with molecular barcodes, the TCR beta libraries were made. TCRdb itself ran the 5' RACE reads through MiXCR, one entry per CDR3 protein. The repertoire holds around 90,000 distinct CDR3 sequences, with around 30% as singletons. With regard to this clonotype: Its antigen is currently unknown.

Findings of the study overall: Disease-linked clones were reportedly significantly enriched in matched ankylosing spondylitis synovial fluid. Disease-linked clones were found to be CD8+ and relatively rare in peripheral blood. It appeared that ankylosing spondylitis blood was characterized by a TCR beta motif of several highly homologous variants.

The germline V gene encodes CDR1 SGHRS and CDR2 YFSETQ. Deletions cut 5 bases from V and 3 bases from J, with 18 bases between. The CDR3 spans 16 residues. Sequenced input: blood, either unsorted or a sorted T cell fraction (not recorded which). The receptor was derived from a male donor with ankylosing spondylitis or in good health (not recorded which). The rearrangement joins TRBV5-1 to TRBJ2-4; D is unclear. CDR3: CASRPTGLQGKNIQYF. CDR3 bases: TGCGCCAGCAGACCAACCGGGCTCCAAGGCAAAAACATTCAGTACTTC.